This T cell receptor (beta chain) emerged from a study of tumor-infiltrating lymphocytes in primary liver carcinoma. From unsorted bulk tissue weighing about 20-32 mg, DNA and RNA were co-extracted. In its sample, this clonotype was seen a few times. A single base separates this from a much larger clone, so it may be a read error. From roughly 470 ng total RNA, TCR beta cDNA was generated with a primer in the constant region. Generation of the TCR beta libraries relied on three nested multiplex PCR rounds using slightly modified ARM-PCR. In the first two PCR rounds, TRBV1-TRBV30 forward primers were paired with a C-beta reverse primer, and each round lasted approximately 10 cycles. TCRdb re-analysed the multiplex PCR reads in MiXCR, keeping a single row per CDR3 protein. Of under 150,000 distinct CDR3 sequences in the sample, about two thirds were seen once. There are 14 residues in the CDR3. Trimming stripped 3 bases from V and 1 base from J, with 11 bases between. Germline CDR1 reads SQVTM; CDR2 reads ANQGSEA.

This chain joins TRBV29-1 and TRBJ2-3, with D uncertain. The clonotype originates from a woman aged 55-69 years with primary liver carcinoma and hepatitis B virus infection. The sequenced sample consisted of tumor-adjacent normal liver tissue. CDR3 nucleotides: TGCAGCGTTGAGCGAGTGGAGTGCACAGATACGCAGTATTTT. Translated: CSVERVECTDTQYF.